This entry describes one T cell receptor (beta chain). What it binds is not known. Recently diagnosed hyperthyroidism of less than 2 months' duration affected patients aged 18 to 65. The sample comes from a study of T cells in Graves' hyperthyroidism and ophthalmopathy. Study conclusions and caveats: Blood also showed most of the thyroid clonotypes that were expanded above 0.001.

Researchers took RNA transcripts and amplified the TCR beta CDR3 regions from them. When the TCR CDR3 underwent first-round RT-PCR, the HTBI primer set was used. TCRdb called the multiplex PCR reads again in MiXCR, with one record for every CDR3 protein. The sample records around 700,000 distinct CDR3 sequences, roughly 32% being singletons. Per germline, CDR1 SEHNR and CDR2 FQNEAQ (reference sequence). V lost 6 bases and J 8 bases, leaving 13 bases between the germline ends. This CDR3 spans 12 amino acids. The sequence was obtained from a woman aged 40 to 50 with Graves' hyperthyroidism. The genes are TRBV7-9 and TRBJ1-1, with TRBD1 as a possible D gene (5 bases). The sequenced sample consisted of blood. In DNA, the CDR3 is TGTGCCAGCAGTGGGGGAAACCCCGAAGCTTTCTTT. This encodes CASSGGNPEAFF.